Following are 16 T cell receptor beta chains from one sample sequenced in a study of T cells in Graves' hyperthyroidism and ophthalmopathy. Template material for amplifying TCR beta CDR3 regions consisted of RNA transcripts. HTBI primers were the set used in a first-round RT-PCR of the TCR CDR3. Via MiXCR, TCRdb re-called the multiplex PCR reads, giving one row per CDR3 protein. The repertoire holds a few hundred thousand distinct CDR3 sequences, with roughly an eighth as singletons. Sequenced: blood. The receptors derive from a woman between 18 and 29 years old with Graves' hyperthyroidism.

The chain joins TRBV7-8 to TRBJ1-3; 9 bases are a match to TRBD1. J gave up 0 bases and V 3 bases, and 0 bases lay outside the gene matches. The CDR3 has 15 amino acids. Germline-derived CDR1 and CDR2 are SGHVS and FQNEAQ. The CDR3 DNA is TGTGCCAGCAGCTTGGGACAGGGCTCTGGAAACACCATATATTTT. As protein: CASSLGQGSGNTIYF.

This clonotype was seen at least ten times. The chain is built from TRBV7-2 and TRBJ2-7; 7 bases match TRBD2. With 7 bases clipped from V and 2 bases from J, the junction kept 8 bases outside the gene matches. This CDR3 contains 14 residues. Per germline, CDR1 SGHTA and CDR2 FQGNSA. The CDR3: CASTRASGTYEQYF. The CDR3, as DNA: TGTGCCAGCACCCGGGCTAGCGGAACCTACGAGCAGTACTTC.

The table lists this clonotype with a few counts. The chain has TRBV11-1 and TRBJ2-7, with 13 positions matching TRBD2. Trimming cost V 5 bases and J 10 bases; bases outside gene matches: 11. The CDR3 spans 15 residues. Germline-derived CDR1 and CDR2 are SGHAT and FQDESV (reference sequence). CDR3 sequence reads: CASSLVGLAGEDQYF. In DNA form, the CDR3 reads TGTGCCAGCAGCCTAGTCGGACTAGCGGGAGAAGATCAGTACTTC.

This rearrangement joins TRBV28 to TRBJ1-4; no reliable D call. Germline CDR1 is MDHEN and CDR2 is SYDVKM. This CDR3 has 13 residues. The V end lost 7 bases, the J end lost 7 bases, and 13 bases lay between the germline ends. CDR3 nucleotide sequence: TGTGCCAGCACCCCTGGCGTGGGTGAAAAACTGTTTTTT. Protein: CASTPGVGEKLFF.

This clonotype was seen only a few times. The rearrangement uses TRBV29-1 and TRBJ2-7, with TRBD1 matching 8 bases. CDR3 length equals 13 residues. V lost 7 bases to trimming and J lost 4 bases; unmatched junction nucleotides: 9. Per germline, CDR1 SQVTM and CDR2 ANQGSEA. In DNA, the CDR3 is TGCAGCGCCTTGGACAGGGTAGGATACGAGCAGTACTTC. Protein sequence: CSALDRVGYEQYF.

The chain recombines TRBV6-5 with TRBJ2-2; D is ambiguous. With 0 bases removed from V and 3 bases from J, the gap between germline ends came to 11 bases. The CDR3 loop spans 16 amino acids. Per germline, CDR1 MNHEY and CDR2 SVGAGI. The DNA of the CDR3 is TGTGCCAGCAGTTACTCGGGTCTTCTTGACACCGGGGAGCTGTTTTTT. Amino acids: CASSYSGLLDTGELFF.

V and J are TRBV15 and TRBJ2-5; D is perhaps TRBD1 (6 bases). The CDR3 is 15 amino acids. V was cut by 0 bases and J by 4 bases, with 12 bases left in between. Germline loops: CDR1 LNHNV, CDR2 YYDKDF (reference sequence). The CDR3 DNA sequence: TGTGCCACCAGCAGAGATCTAGGCAGGGGAGAGACCCAGTACTTC. Translating it yields CATSRDLGRGETQYF.

This clonotype came up many times. The V and J genes are TRBV20-1 and TRBJ2-7; TRBD2 matches 12 bases. The ends lost 1 base at V and 2 bases at J; junction bases unmatched: 6. The germline gives CDR1 DFQATT, CDR2 SNEGSKA (reference sequence). CDR3 size: 16 residues. In nucleotides, the CDR3 is TGCAGTGCTAGAGGACTAGCGGGAGACCGACCCTACGAGCAGTACTTC. This sequence encodes CSARGLAGDRPYEQYF.

The J gene is TRBJ2-1, the V gene TRBV12-5; D call uncertain. This CDR3 is built from 16 residues. The V gene lost 0 bases and the J gene lost 0 bases, with 9 bases spanning the gap. Germline V gives CDR1 LGHNT, CDR2 FRNRAP. The chain's CDR3 is CASGLVLGASYNEQFF. DNA of the CDR3: TGTGCTAGTGGTTTGGTACTTGGCGCCTCCTACAATGAGCAGTTCTTC.

This clonotype was picked up many times. The chain is built from TRBV7-8 and TRBJ1-5; maybe TRBD1 (5 bases). The CDR3 loop spans 15 amino acids. The ends were cut back, 2 bases at V and 1 base at J, with 9 bases in the middle. Per germline, CDR1 SGHVS and CDR2 FQNEAQ. CDR3 protein: CASSLSRASNQPQHF. The DNA for the CDR3 is TGTGCCAGCAGCTTATCCAGGGCAAGCAATCAGCCCCAGCATTTT.

The V gene is TRBV5-1, the J gene TRBJ2-1; D is ambiguous. Looked up from germline, CDR1 is SGHRS and CDR2 is YFSETQ. The CDR3 has 16 amino acids. The V end lost 0 bases, the J end lost 0 bases, and 10 bases lay between the germline ends. The CDR3 loop reads CASSLVPSSSYNEQFF. CDR3 in DNA: TGCGCCAGCAGCTTGGTCCCCTCGAGCTCCTACAATGAGCAGTTCTTC.

The chain recombines TRBV5-6 with TRBJ1-2; a weak D match, TRBD1 (6 bases). Trimming left V 3 bases short and J 2 bases short, with 11 bases between. This CDR3 is 14 amino acids long. CDR1 is SGHDT and CDR2 is YYEEEE in the germline V gene. This chain's CDR3 is CASSSQGSNYGYTF. CDR3 DNA: TGTGCCAGCAGCTCGCAGGGGAGCAACTATGGCTACACCTTC.

In its sample, this clonotype was seen a few times. V usage is TRBV6-1 and J usage is TRBJ2-7, with TRBD2 identical over 8 bases. Trimming removed 7 bases from V and 4 bases from J; junction bases left unmatched: 12. The CDR3 runs 15 residues. Germline assignment: CDR1 MNHNS and CDR2 SASEGT. The chain's CDR3 is CASTPGRGDTYEQYF. The CDR3 DNA sequence: TGTGCCAGCACCCCCGGGAGGGGTGATACGTACGAGCAGTACTTC.

This clonotype was detected a few times. The V and J genes are TRBV5-1 and TRBJ1-1, with D uncertain. This CDR3 is 16 amino acids long. Per germline, CDR1 SGHRS and CDR2 YFSETQ. Trimming removed 0 bases at V and 0 bases at J, with 12 bases between. The CDR3 DNA is TGCGCCAGCAGCTTGGTTACTTCGGGCTTGAACACTGAAGCTTTCTTT. Translated: CASSLVTSGLNTEAFF.

This clonotype appeared many times. DNA for the CDR3: TGTGCCAGATCCGGGACAGCCTCCTACGAGCAGTACTTC. Translating it yields CARSGTASYEQYF. The rearrangement uses TRBV6-2 or TRBV6-3 and TRBJ2-7, with TRBD1 identical over 7 bases. This CDR3 has 13 amino acids. Germline assignment: CDR1 MNHEY and CDR2 SVGEGT. J was trimmed by 0 bases and V by 9 bases; bases with no gene match: 5.

There are many counts of this clonotype. The V gene is TRBV28, the J gene TRBJ2-7, with 7 bases matching TRBD2. The germline V gene has CDR1 MDHEN and CDR2 SYDVKM. This CDR3 is built from 16 residues. Losses at the gene ends were 7 bases for V and 3 bases for J; bases not matched to a gene: 15. The CDR3 loop is CASTLAAKKGRYEQYF. The CDR3 DNA reads as TGTGCCAGCACTCTAGCGGCAAAAAAGGGTCGCTACGAGCAGTACTTC.